The 16 T cell receptor beta chains below come from one sample, sequenced in a study of T cells in Graves' hyperthyroidism and ophthalmopathy. It was RNA transcripts that yielded the amplified TCR beta CDR3 regions. When the TCR CDR3 underwent first-round RT-PCR, the HTBI primer set was used. TCRdb re-derived calls from the multiplex PCR reads in MiXCR, one entry per CDR3 protein. The sample lists 490,000 or so distinct CDR3 sequences; about 15% were seen once. The sequenced sample was blood. Receptor source: a woman aged 30 to 39 with Graves' ophthalmopathy.

CDR3 DNA: TGTGCCAGCAGCGCCCTGGGGACTAGCGGGGCTAGCACAGATACGCAGTATTTT. As protein: CASSALGTSGASTDTQYF. The gene calls are TRBV7-6 and TRBJ2-3; 13 bases match TRBD2. CDR3 size: 18 residues. Germline CDR1 is SGHVS and CDR2 is FNYEAQ. Unmatched junction bases numbered 8, after V lost 5 bases and J lost 0 bases.

This clonotype was detected many times. CDR3 loop: CASSFGDRGQNQPQHF. The DNA of the CDR3 is TGTGCCAGCAGCTTCGGGGACAGGGGGCAGAATCAGCCCCAGCATTTT. This rearrangement joins TRBV7-2 to TRBJ1-5, with 12 bases aligning to TRBD1. V was clipped by 3 bases and J by 4 bases; unmatched bases: 4. Germline V gene lookup returns CDR1 SGHTA and CDR2 FQGNSA. This CDR3 region has 16 residues.

Of note for this clonotype: It may be a read error: a sequence one base away is much more abundant. For the CDR3, the DNA is TGTGCCAGCAGTTACCTGACAGGGTCCACCAATGAGCAGTTCTTC. This sequence encodes CASSYLTGSTNEQFF. V gene TRBV6-5 combines with J gene TRBJ2-1; 7 nucleotides agree with TRBD1. Germline CDR1 MNHEY, CDR2 SVGAGI. The J segment lost 6 bases and the V segment lost 2 bases, leaving 7 bases of the junction unmatched. This CDR3 comprises 15 residues.

The chain has TRBV6-1 and TRBJ1-3; 9 bases map to TRBD1. In germline, CDR1 is MNHNS, CDR2 SASEGT. V trimming: 3 bases; J trimming: 4 bases; junction bases outside the gene matches: 7. This CDR3 has 16 residues. The CDR3 sequence: CASSEGTGLKGNTIYF. CDR3 DNA: TGTGCCAGCAGTGAGGGGACAGGGTTGAAGGGAAACACCATATATTTT.

This clonotype was observed a handful of times. The CDR3: CASSYTSDPGYF. In DNA form, the CDR3 reads TGTGCCAGCAGTTACACCTCCGACCCCGGGTACTTC. The J gene is TRBJ2-5, the V gene TRBV6-5; D not resolved. Germline values: CDR1 MNHEY, CDR2 SVGAGI. V lost 2 bases to trimming and J lost 13 bases, with 14 bases between them. The CDR3 contains 12 residues.

The gene calls are TRBV28 and TRBJ2-7; TRBD2 agrees at 10 bases. In germline, CDR1 is MDHEN, CDR2 SYDVKM. Trimming took 4 bases from V and 3 from J; bases not matched to a gene: 21. This CDR3 contains 20 residues. CDR3 sequence reads: CASSYPGLASSSPPDYEQYF. The CDR3 DNA reads TGTGCCAGCAGTTACCCGGGACTAGCGTCCAGCTCACCGCCCGACTACGAGCAGTACTTC.

The chain employs TRBV2 and TRBJ2-7, with D possibly TRBD2 on 6 matching bases. Germline V gives CDR1 SNHLY, CDR2 FYNNEI. The CDR3 spans 11 residues. With 7 bases removed from V and 4 bases from J, the gap between germline ends came to 8 bases. The DNA of the CDR3 is TGTGCCAGCATGCGGGGTTACGAGCAGTACTTC. Translation: CASMRGYEQYF.

A few counts support this clonotype. The J gene is TRBJ1-1, the V gene TRBV28; maybe TRBD1 (5 bases). The CDR3 has 14 amino acids. The V end lost 5 bases, the J end lost 10 bases, and 20 bases lay between the germline ends. The germline V gene encodes CDR1 MDHEN and CDR2 SYDVKM. The CDR3 coding sequence is TGTGCCAGCAGTGAGCGTCAGGGTGAGCTGTCAGCTTTCTTT. Translating it yields CASSERQGELSAFF.

The V call is TRBV18, the J call TRBJ2-1; TRBD1 matches 9 bases. Germline loops: CDR1 KGHSH, CDR2 LQKENI. The CDR3 totals 14 residues. Unmatched junction bases numbered 2, after V lost 1 base and J lost 7 bases. In DNA form, the CDR3 reads TGTGCCAGCTCACCACGGGACAGGGCTAATGAGCAGTTCTTC. Translating gives CASSPRDRANEQFF.

The chain employs TRBV10-1 and TRBJ2-1; D possibly uses TRBD1 or TRBD2 (5 bases each). This CDR3 region has 15 residues. V was trimmed by 3 bases and J by 0 bases, leaving 9 bases between them. Germline V CDR1 and CDR2: WNHNN, SYGVQD (reference sequence). The CDR3 here is CASSDQGRSYNEQFF. The CDR3 DNA reads TGCGCCAGCAGTGATCAGGGACGCTCCTACAATGAGCAGTTCTTC.

The chain links TRBV7-2 to TRBJ1-2, with D perhaps matching TRBD1 (5 bases). The V gene lost 6 bases and the J gene lost 2 bases, with 10 bases spanning the gap. The CDR3 has 13 residues. Germline V gives CDR1 SGHTA, CDR2 FQGNSA. Here the CDR3 reads CASRPQGNYGYTF. In nucleotides, the CDR3 is TGTGCCAGCAGACCCCAGGGAAACTATGGCTACACCTTC.

This clonotype was seen at least ten times. The CDR3, as DNA: TGTGCCAGCAGTTTATCCCCCGGGACTAGTTATACCACAGATACGCAGTATTTT. Translation: CASSLSPGTSYTTDTQYF. The rearrangement links TRBV27 to TRBJ2-3; 8 bases are a match to TRBD2. V shed 0 bases, J shed 2 bases, and the junction held 10 bases outside the gene matches. The CDR3 spans 18 residues. CDR1 MNHEY and CDR2 SMNVEV come from the germline V gene (reference sequence).

This clonotype was found many times. V usage is TRBV7-3 and J usage is TRBJ2-3; possibly TRBD2 for D (5 bases). The V gene lost 2 bases and the J gene lost 4 bases, with 19 bases spanning the gap. This CDR3 comprises 17 residues. Germline CDR1 and CDR2: SGHTA and FQGTGA. In nucleotides, the CDR3 is TGTGCCAGCAGCTTACATGGGCCTCCAGAGGGTCCAGATACGCAGTATTTT. This gives the protein CASSLHGPPEGPDTQYF.

This clonotype was seen repeatedly, ten times or more. V and J are TRBV6-2 or TRBV6-3 and TRBJ2-7; 8 positions match TRBD2. J gave up 3 bases and V 6 bases, and 1 base lay outside the gene matches. The V gene's germline CDR1 is MNHEY and CDR2 SVGEGT. The CDR3 length is 12 residues. CDR3 sequence: CASRGLVYEQYF. CDR3 DNA sequence: TGTGCCAGCAGGGGACTAGTCTACGAGCAGTACTTC.

This clonotype is a singleton in its sample. J is TRBJ1-1 and V is TRBV7-3, with D unresolved. The CDR3 covers 15 residues. V shed 6 bases and J shed 1 base, with 15 bases lying between them. Germline V lookup: CDR1 SGHTA, CDR2 FQGTGA. CDR3 nucleotides: TGTGCCAGCAGTCCTCCGGGCAGATCGAACACTGAAGCTTTCTTT. Translation gives CASSPPGRSNTEAFF.

For this clonotype: Just one base apart from a much larger clone, this may be a read error. The chain links TRBV7-6 to TRBJ2-7, with D uncertain. The CDR3 runs 11 residues. Germline lookup yields CDR1 SGHVS and CDR2 FNYEAQ. V was cut by 5 bases and J by 5 bases, with 7 bases left in between. Written as DNA, the CDR3 is TGTGCCAGCAGCGCCGCCGACGAGCAGTACTTC. This translates into CASSAADEQYF.